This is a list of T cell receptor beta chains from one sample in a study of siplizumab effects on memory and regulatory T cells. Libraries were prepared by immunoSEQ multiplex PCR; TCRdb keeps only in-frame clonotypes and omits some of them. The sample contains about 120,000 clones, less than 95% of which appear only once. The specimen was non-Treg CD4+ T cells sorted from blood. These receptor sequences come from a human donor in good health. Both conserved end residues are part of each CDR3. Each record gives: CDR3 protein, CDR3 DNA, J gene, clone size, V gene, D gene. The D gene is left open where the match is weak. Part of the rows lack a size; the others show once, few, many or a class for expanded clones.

cdr3_aa: CASSPTGQGLSGYTF
cdr3_nt: TGTGCCAGCTCACCAACCGGCCAGGGGCTTTCTGGCTACACCTTC
j_call: TRBJ1-2
clone_size: -
v_call: TRBV18
d_call: -

cdr3_aa: CASSANRAEQYF
cdr3_nt: TGTGCCAGCAGTGCAAACAGGGCCGAGCAGTACTTC
j_call: TRBJ2-7
clone_size: -
v_call: TRBV2
d_call: -

cdr3_aa: CASSYQTGGPYEQYF
cdr3_nt: TGTGCCAGCAGTTATCAAACAGGGGGGCCCTACGAGCAGTACTTC
j_call: TRBJ2-7
clone_size: -
v_call: TRBV27
d_call: TRBD1

cdr3_aa: CASRLGTDPIQPQHF
cdr3_nt: TGTGCAAGTCGCTTAGGGACAGACCCAATCCAGCCCCAGCATTTT
j_call: TRBJ1-5
clone_size: once
v_call: TRBV12-2
d_call: -

cdr3_aa: CASSLNSLENTIYF
cdr3_nt: TGCGCCAGCAGCTTAAACAGTTTAGAGAACACCATATATTTT
j_call: TRBJ1-3
clone_size: -
v_call: TRBV5-1
d_call: -

cdr3_aa: CASSFGTGYNSPLHF
cdr3_nt: TGTGCCAGCAGCTTCGGGACTGGCTATAATTCACCCCTCCACTTT
j_call: TRBJ1-6
clone_size: -
v_call: TRBV7-2
d_call: -

cdr3_aa: CAISGQRVNSPLHF
cdr3_nt: TGTGCCATCAGTGGACAGCGCGTTAATTCACCCCTCCACTTT
j_call: TRBJ1-6
clone_size: -
v_call: TRBV10-3
d_call: -

cdr3_aa: CASSRWSDYGYTF
cdr3_nt: TGTGCCAGCAGCCGTTGGTCTGACTATGGCTACACCTTC
j_call: TRBJ1-2
clone_size: -
v_call: TRBV6-5
d_call: -

cdr3_aa: CSPRQGNEQYF
cdr3_nt: TGCAGTCCCCGACAGGGCAACGAGCAGTACTTC
j_call: TRBJ2-7
clone_size: -
v_call: TRBV20-1
d_call: TRBD1

cdr3_aa: CASSIGQSYNEQFF
cdr3_nt: TGTGCCAGCAGCATAGGACAGTCTTACAATGAGCAGTTCTTC
j_call: TRBJ2-1
clone_size: once
v_call: TRBV7-9
d_call: -

cdr3_aa: CASSIRTSGKYEQFF
cdr3_nt: TGTGCCAGTAGTATTCGGACTAGCGGGAAATACGAGCAGTTCTTC
j_call: TRBJ2-1
clone_size: -
v_call: TRBV19
d_call: TRBD2

cdr3_aa: CASSHTRWESSYNSPLHF
cdr3_nt: TGTGCCAGCAGCCATACCCGGTGGGAAAGCTCCTATAATTCACCCCTCCACTTT
j_call: TRBJ1-6
clone_size: -
v_call: TRBV14
d_call: -

cdr3_aa: CASGSIGGPQETQYF
cdr3_nt: TGTGCTAGTGGTTCTATTGGGGGTCCCCAAGAGACCCAGTACTTC
j_call: TRBJ2-5
clone_size: -
v_call: TRBV12-5
d_call: -

cdr3_aa: CASSERGGEEKLFF
cdr3_nt: TGTGCCAGCAGCGAACGGGGGGGCGAGGAAAAACTGTTTTTT
j_call: TRBJ1-4
clone_size: once
v_call: TRBV7-9
d_call: -

cdr3_aa: CASNQFGPYNEQFF
cdr3_nt: TGTGCCAGCAACCAATTCGGGCCCTACAATGAGCAGTTCTTC
j_call: TRBJ2-1
clone_size: -
v_call: TRBV2
d_call: -

cdr3_aa: CASSLSGGQGQETQYF
cdr3_nt: TGTGCCAGCAGCTTAAGTGGTGGACAGGGACAAGAGACCCAGTACTTC
j_call: TRBJ2-5
clone_size: -
v_call: TRBV7-9
d_call: TRBD1

cdr3_aa: CAWRRGGYTF
cdr3_nt: TGTGCCTGGAGAAGGGGTGGCTACACCTTC
j_call: TRBJ1-2
clone_size: -
v_call: TRBV30
d_call: -

cdr3_aa: CASSPAGNTEAFF
cdr3_nt: TGTGCCAGCTCACCGGCGGGGAACACTGAAGCTTTCTTT
j_call: TRBJ1-1
clone_size: few
v_call: TRBV18
d_call: -

cdr3_aa: CASSYSGGPAASTQYF
cdr3_nt: TGTGCCAGCAGCTACAGCGGAGGCCCAGCCGCAAGCACGCAGTATTTT
j_call: TRBJ2-3
clone_size: -
v_call: TRBV2
d_call: -

cdr3_aa: CASSRPGYEQYF
cdr3_nt: TGTGCCAGCAGCCGGCCCGGTTACGAGCAGTACTTC
j_call: TRBJ2-7
clone_size: -
v_call: TRBV7-8
d_call: -

cdr3_aa: CASSITGRETQYF
cdr3_nt: TGTGCCAGTAGTATCACAGGGAGAGAGACCCAGTACTTC
j_call: TRBJ2-5
clone_size: -
v_call: TRBV19
d_call: -

cdr3_aa: CASSPHTDGSGNTIYF
cdr3_nt: TGTGCCAGCAGCCCCCACACGGATGGTTCTGGAAACACCATATATTTT
j_call: TRBJ1-3
clone_size: -
v_call: TRBV9
d_call: -

cdr3_aa: CASSLGDYEQYF
cdr3_nt: TGTGCCAGCAGCTTAGGAGACTACGAGCAGTACTTC
j_call: TRBJ2-7
clone_size: -
v_call: TRBV5-4
d_call: -

cdr3_aa: CASGVGGYSGNTIYF
cdr3_nt: TGTGCCAGCGGTGTTGGGGGGTACTCTGGAAACACCATATATTTT
j_call: TRBJ1-3
clone_size: -
v_call: TRBV6-1
d_call: -

cdr3_aa: CASGTRLRDPEGNTEAFF
cdr3_nt: TGTGCTAGTGGAACGCGTCTTCGGGACCCCGAGGGGAACACTGAAGCTTTCTTT
j_call: TRBJ1-1
clone_size: -
v_call: TRBV12-5
d_call: -

cdr3_aa: CATSSVGHGYSYEQYF
cdr3_nt: TGTGCCACCAGCAGTGTAGGACACGGCTACTCCTACGAGCAGTACTTC
j_call: TRBJ2-7
clone_size: -
v_call: TRBV15
d_call: -